The 21 T cell receptor beta chains below were found in one sample sequenced in a study of T cells in Graves' hyperthyroidism and ophthalmopathy. The CDR3 regions of TCR beta were amplified from RNA transcripts. First-round RT-PCR with HTBI primers amplified the TCR CDR3 region. TCRdb reprocessed the multiplex PCR reads with MiXCR, giving one entry per CDR3 protein. The sample holds approximately 640,000 distinct CDR3 sequences, 15% to 20% seen once. Sequenced: blood. These receptors were obtained from a woman in her thirties with Graves' hyperthyroidism.

The chain couples TRBV20-1 to TRBJ2-2, with D possibly TRBD1 on 5 matching bases. The germline V gene has CDR1 DFQATT and CDR2 SNEGSKA (reference sequence). This CDR3 comprises 17 residues. The ends were cut back, 1 base at V and 6 bases at J, with 21 bases in the middle. The CDR3 here is CSARALQELRYPGELFF. CDR3 sequence (DNA): TGCAGTGCTAGAGCGCTACAGGAACTGAGGTATCCCGGGGAGCTGTTTTTT.

This chain uses TRBV6-9 with TRBJ2-7; 16 nucleotides align to TRBD2. Unmatched junction bases numbered 6, after V lost 6 bases and J lost 1 base. Germline V gene sequence: CDR1 MNHGY, CDR2 SVAAGI. The CDR3 consists of 17 residues. This chain's CDR3 is CASSQGLAGGPSYEQYF. The CDR3 DNA reads as TGTGCCAGCAGCCAGGGACTAGCGGGAGGGCCTTCCTACGAGCAGTACTTC.

CDR3 nucleotide sequence: TGTGCCAGCAGCTTGGACCAGCTTTTCTACACAGATACGCAGTATTTT. This sequence encodes CASSLDQLFYTDTQYF. The J gene is TRBJ2-3, the V gene TRBV5-5; D not certain. Germline V CDR1 and CDR2: SGHKS, YYEKEE (reference sequence). V lost 0 bases to trimming and J lost 2 bases, with 13 bases between them. This CDR3 contains 16 residues.

This chain uses TRBV20-1 with TRBJ1-6; D may be TRBD1 (6 bases). This CDR3 spans 16 amino acids. The V gene lost 0 bases and the J gene lost 2 bases, with 11 bases spanning the gap. CDR1 and CDR2 from the germline V gene are DFQATT and SNEGSKA (reference sequence). The DNA for the CDR3 is TGCAGTGCTAGAGATGGGGGGGCGCCCTATAATTCACCCCTCCACTTT. It encodes CSARDGGAPYNSPLHF.

This clonotype was counted ten times or more. This rearrangement joins TRBV7-2 to TRBJ2-7, with 8 bases that match TRBD2. CDR1 SGHTA and CDR2 FQGNSA come from the germline V gene. With V trimmed by 8 bases and J by 7 bases, 10 bases remained unmatched. CDR3 length: 13 residues. The DNA for the CDR3 is TGTGCCAGCGGGGAAGCGGGAGCACGTGAGCAGTACTTC. It specifies CASGEAGAREQYF.

This clonotype has at least ten counts. This chain links TRBV10-3 with TRBJ2-7, with D possibly being TRBD1 or TRBD2 (6 bases each). The V gene lost 4 bases and the J gene lost 1 base, with 8 bases spanning the gap. The CDR3 sequence is 13 residues long. Germline-derived CDR1 and CDR2 are ENHRY and SYGVKD. The CDR3 here is CAISGGTSYEQYF. The CDR3 DNA follows: TGTGCCATCAGTGGCGGGACATCCTACGAGCAGTACTTC.

The rearrangement links TRBV9 to TRBJ2-5; D is unresolved. This CDR3 region has 16 residues. V was pared by 3 bases and J by 5 bases, with 20 bases between. Germline V gene lookup returns CDR1 SGDLS and CDR2 YYNGEE. The CDR3 region is CASSATRVEARETQYF. In DNA, the CDR3 is TGTGCCAGCAGCGCCACCCGAGTTGAAGCTAGGGAGACCCAGTACTTC.

Many counts were recorded for this clonotype. The chain combines TRBV2 with TRBJ1-1; possibly TRBD1 for D (5 bases). Per germline, CDR1 SNHLY and CDR2 FYNNEI. The CDR3 loop spans 12 amino acids. V gave up 7 bases and J gave up 7 bases, with 13 bases separating them. DNA for the CDR3: TGTGCCAGCACCAGGGACGTTTTTGAAGCTTTCTTT. Its protein product is CASTRDVFEAFF. The variable domain in full, completed from reference TRBV2 and TRBJ1-1, reads EPEVTQTPSHQVTQMGQEVILRCVPISNHLYFYWYRQILGQKVEFLVSFYNNEISEKSEIFDDQFSVERPDGSNFTLKIRSTKLEDSAMYFCASTRDVFEAFFGQGTRLTVV.

Ten or more counts support this clonotype. The chain employs TRBV2 and TRBJ1-1, with no clear D. Germline CDR1 SNHLY, CDR2 FYNNEI. Trimming took off 2 bases at V and 7 bases at J, with 14 bases between the two ends. This CDR3 has 14 residues. As DNA, the CDR3 is TGTGCCAGCAGTGAATACCCAGGACCGATTGAAGCTTTCTTT. This translates into CASSEYPGPIEAFF.

Turning to this clonotype: This clone may be a read error of a much larger clone one base away. The chain combines TRBV6-2 or TRBV6-3 with TRBJ2-1; maybe TRBD2 (6 bases). The CDR3 extends over 14 amino acids. CDR1 is MNHEY and CDR2 is SVGEGT in the germline V gene. The DNA of the CDR3 is TGTGCCAGCAGTTGGGGGGACTTGAACAATGGGCAGTTCTTC. This encodes CASSWGDLNNGQFF.

The chain combines TRBV4-2 with TRBJ1-2; D is unclear. The CDR3 loop spans 16 amino acids. The germline V gene has CDR1 LGHNA and CDR2 YNFKEQ. Trimming removed 0 bases from V and 5 bases from J, with 16 bases in between. CDR3 amino acids: CASSQEGVRVSYGYTF. The CDR3, as DNA: TGTGCCAGCAGCCAAGAAGGAGTGCGTGTTTCATATGGCTACACCTTC.

CDR3 coding DNA: TGTGCCAGCAGTGGGGGGACAGGGTTCTCTGAGGAGACCCAGTACTTC. This gives the protein CASSGGTGFSEETQYF. The rearrangement joins TRBV28 to TRBJ2-5; TRBD1 aligns across 9 bases. Germline CDR1 and CDR2: MDHEN and SYDVKM. The CDR3 covers 16 residues. The junction had 12 bases not matched to a gene; V was cut back by 5 bases and J by 5 bases.

This clonotype occurred a few times. The gene calls are TRBV28 and TRBJ2-7, with 8 nucleotides matching TRBD2. Trimming took 9 bases from V and 4 from J; bases not matched to a gene: 8. CDR3 length: 13 residues. CDR1 and CDR2 from the germline V gene are MDHEN and SYDVKM. CDR3 protein: CASSAAGVYEQYF. The CDR3 DNA reads TGTGCCAGTTCTGCAGCGGGAGTATACGAGCAGTACTTC.

This clonotype was detected only a few times. This sequence joins TRBV5-8 and TRBJ1-5, with no clear D. The CDR3 has 13 amino acids. V lost 3 bases and J 4 bases, leaving 8 bases between the germline ends. CDR1 and CDR2 (germline): SGHTS, YDEGEE. For the CDR3, the DNA is TGTGCCAGCAGCTCTAACCCTAATCAGCCCCAGCATTTT. It translates to CASSSNPNQPQHF.

The rearrangement links TRBV19 to TRBJ2-4; 8 bases map to TRBD1. The CDR3 is made up of 14 amino acids. Germline V gene data show CDR1 as LNHDA and CDR2 as SQIVND (reference sequence). V shed 5 bases and J 3 bases; nucleotides not matched to a gene: 3. In nucleotides, the CDR3 is TGTGCCAGTAGTCCAGGGACAGGCAAAAACATTCAGTACTTC. This translates into CASSPGTGKNIQYF.

This clonotype came up many times. V gene TRBV27 combines with J gene TRBJ2-3; D may be TRBD2 (7 bases). Germline V gene data show CDR1 as MNHEY and CDR2 as SMNVEV (reference sequence). This CDR3 spans 13 amino acids. V was shortened by 5 bases and J by 8 bases, with 14 bases between the two germline ends. CDR3 sequence: CASSPKGGGTQYF. DNA of the CDR3: TGTGCCAGCAGTCCCAAGGGGGGGGGTACGCAGTATTTT.

The chain is built from TRBV5-1 and TRBJ2-1; TRBD2 might be the D (6 bases). The CDR3 runs to 16 residues. CDR1 and CDR2 from the germline V gene are SGHRS and YFSETQ. V gave up 2 bases and J gave up 0 bases, with 12 bases separating them. In DNA form, the CDR3 reads TGCGCCAGCAGCTTTAGGGAGGCGGGCTCCTACAATGAGCAGTTCTTC. It is translated as CASSFREAGSYNEQFF.

This chain joins TRBV9 and TRBJ2-5, with 10 bases aligning to TRBD2. In germline, CDR1 is SGDLS, CDR2 YYNGEE. After removal of 0 bases from V and 4 bases from J, the junction contained 3 bases not matched to a gene. This CDR3 comprises 15 residues. The CDR3 protein is CASSVDPSGRETQYF. CDR3 bases: TGTGCCAGCAGCGTAGACCCTAGCGGGAGAGAGACCCAGTACTTC.

The gene calls are TRBV7-3 and TRBJ2-3, with 9 bases matching TRBD2. The length of the CDR3 is 16 residues. V trimming: 2 bases; J trimming: 0 bases; junction bases outside the gene matches: 3. Per germline, CDR1 SGHTA and CDR2 FQGTGA. CDR3 residues: CASSLQGTSSTDTQYF. The CDR3 DNA reads TGTGCCAGCAGCTTACAGGGGACTAGCAGCACAGATACGCAGTATTTT.

This chain connects TRBV7-9 to TRBJ2-1; 7 nucleotides align to TRBD2. The V gene end was trimmed by 8 bases and the J gene end by 6 bases; junction bases not matched to a gene: 16. The CDR3 has 16 residues. Germline assignment: CDR1 SEHNR and CDR2 FQNEAQ (reference sequence). The CDR3 spells CASGRHGTTRSNEQFF. The CDR3 nucleotides are TGTGCCAGCGGTCGACACGGGACTACGCGAAGCAATGAGCAGTTCTTC.

In this sample, this clonotype turned up a few times. The gene calls are TRBV5-8 and TRBJ2-2; TRBD2 matches 14 bases. The CDR3 runs 17 residues. CDR1 and CDR2 (germline): SGHTS, YDEGEE. J lost 7 bases, V lost 3 bases, and 8 bases had no gene match. This CDR3 is CASSSPGLAGDGGELFF. CDR3 DNA: TGTGCCAGCAGCTCGCCGGGACTAGCGGGAGACGGCGGGGAGCTGTTTTTT.